The source of this T cell receptor beta chain is a study of CD8+CD57+ T cells in acquired aplastic anemia. Study at large: Sorted cells (CD4+ and CD8+) yielded DNA amounts that averaged approximately 2.9 ug. Study-wide points: Any difference that existed in CD8+ Simpson's diversity between patients and controls was not significant.

About this clonotype itself: Its antigen remains unidentified.

Investigators profiled TCR beta VDJ and CDR3 from genomic DNA template. Each CDR3 protein gets one entry after TCRdb re-called the reads with MiXCR. The sample has over 45,000 distinct CDR3 sequences, around 69% seen once. Germline V gene data show CDR1 as DFQATT and CDR2 as SNEGSKA (reference sequence). There are 14 residues in the CDR3. V lost 5 bases and J lost 6; bases outside the gene matches: 13. The receptor's source is a human donor in good health, serving as a control. This sequence joins TRBV20-1 and TRBJ2-7, with 7 bases identical to TRBD2. Sequenced material: sorted CD4+, CD8+, or CD8+CD57+ T cells (not recorded which) from PBMCs. This chain's CDR3 is CSAPLGGWGGEQYF. In nucleotides, the CDR3 is TGCAGTGCTCCCCTCGGGGGTTGGGGGGGCGAGCAGTACTTC.